This T cell receptor (beta chain) was sequenced in a study of radiation and T cells in renal cell carcinoma. Study details: Nephrectomy followed 15 Gy stereotactic body radiation by 4 weeks. Whole-study findings and limits: From baseline, blood top tumor clonotypes peaked at 2 weeks post-radiation. Without pretreatment biopsies, baseline tumor clonotype presence was undetermined.

CDR1 and CDR2 (germline): MNHNS, SASEGT. The V gene lost 4 bases and the J gene lost 2 bases, with 12 bases spanning the gap. The CDR3 extends over 14 amino acids. This table comes from immunoSEQ multiplex PCR, and its TCRdb copy is limited to in-frame clones, with some not included. Here the sample spans 140,000 to 150,000 clones, about 87% being singletons. As regards this clone: Its antigen is as yet unknown.

This sample's time point: baseline pretreatment blood. Treatment indicated: 15 Gy SBRT to primary tumor, nephrectomy 4 weeks later. This renal cell carcinoma was of the clear cell type. Material: blood, obtained from a patient whose treatment included radiotherapy and nephrectomy. The TCR comes from a woman aged 70-85 years with renal cell carcinoma. J is TRBJ2-7 and V is TRBV6-1, with D uncertain. The CDR3 DNA reads TGTGCCAGCAGTGGCATCGGCAGAGCCTACGAGCAGTACTTC. Translating it yields CASSGIGRAYEQYF.